Listed below are T cell receptor beta chains from one sample, sequenced in a study of cytomegalovirus exposure and HLA in healthy donors. The assay was immunoSEQ multiplex PCR, and TCRdb's table has in-frame clones only and misses some. The sample records 100,000 to 150,000 clones, approximately 71% being singletons. Material for sequencing was PBMCs. The receptors here all came from a woman in her forties or fifties in good health and CMV-seronegative. Each CDR3 is given with its conserved first and last residue. The D gene is left open where the match is weak. Expanded clones are given a class, and other clones once, few, many or no size at all.

TRBJ2-2,.,TRBD2,TRBV6-6,TGTGCCAGCAGTTCTCTAGCGGGAGATCGTACCGGGGAGCTGTTTTTT,CASSSLAGDRTGELFF
TRBJ1-2,.,.,TRBV14,TGTGCCAGCAGCCAAGATCGCCGGGGGGGAGGCTATGGCTACACCTTC,CASSQDRRGGGYGYTF
TRBJ2-5,.,TRBD1,TRBV29-1,TGCAGCGCTGAAGGACAGGGACAGTTTGAGACCCAGTACTTC,CSAEGQGQFETQYF
TRBJ2-7,.,TRBD1,TRBV6-1,TGTGCCAGCAGAGGACAGGGCACCTACGAGCAGTACTTC,CASRGQGTYEQYF
TRBJ2-7,.,TRBD1,TRBV18,TGTGCCAGCTCACCACGGGTTGGGACAGGGACTTACGAGCAGTACTTC,CASSPRVGTGTYEQYF
TRBJ2-7,few,TRBD2,TRBV9,TGTGCCAGCAGCGAGGGGGGACTAGCCTACGAGCAGTACTTC,CASSEGGLAYEQYF
TRBJ1-1,.,.,TRBV5-6,TGTGCCAGCAGCTTCGGCGGAACTACTGAAGCTTTCTTT,CASSFGGTTEAFF
TRBJ1-3,.,.,TRBV27,TGTGCCAGCAGTCCTGACACGACTGGAAACACCATATATTTT,CASSPDTTGNTIYF
TRBJ2-1,.,TRBD2,TRBV7-6,TGTGCCAGCAGACAATCTAGCGGGAGGGCCTATGAGCAGTTCTTC,CASRQSSGRAYEQFF
TRBJ2-5,few,TRBD2,TRBV28,TGTGCCAGCAGAGACAGACGGGGGGGGACCCAGTACTTC,CASRDRRGGTQYF
TRBJ1-5,.,.,TRBV2,TGTGCCAGCAGTGGACAGTACAATCAGCCCCAGCATTTT,CASSGQYNQPQHF
TRBJ1-2,.,TRBD1,TRBV6-1,TGTGCCAGCAGTCCCAAGATACAGGGGCGCGGCTACACCTTC,CASSPKIQGRGYTF